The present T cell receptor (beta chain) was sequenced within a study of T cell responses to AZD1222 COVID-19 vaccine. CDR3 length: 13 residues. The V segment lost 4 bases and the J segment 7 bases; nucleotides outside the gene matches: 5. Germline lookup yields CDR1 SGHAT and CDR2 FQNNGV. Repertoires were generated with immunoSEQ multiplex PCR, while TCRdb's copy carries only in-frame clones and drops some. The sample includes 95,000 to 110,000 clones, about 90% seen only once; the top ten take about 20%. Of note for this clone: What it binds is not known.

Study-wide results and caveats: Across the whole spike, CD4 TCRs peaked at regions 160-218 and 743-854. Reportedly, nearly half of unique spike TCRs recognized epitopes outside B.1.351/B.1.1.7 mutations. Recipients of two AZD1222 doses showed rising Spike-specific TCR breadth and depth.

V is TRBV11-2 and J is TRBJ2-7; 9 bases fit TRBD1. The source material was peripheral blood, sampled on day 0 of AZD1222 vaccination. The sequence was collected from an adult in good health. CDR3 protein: CASSSDRGGEQYF. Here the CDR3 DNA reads TGTGCCAGCAGCTCGGACAGGGGAGGGGAGCAGTACTTC. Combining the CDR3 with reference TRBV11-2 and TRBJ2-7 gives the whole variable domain EAGVAQSPRYKIIEKRQSVAFWCNPISGHATLYWYQQILGQGPKLLIQFQNNGVVDDSQLPKDRFSAERLKGVDSTLKIQPAKLEDSAVYLCASSSDRGGEQYFGPGTRLTVT.